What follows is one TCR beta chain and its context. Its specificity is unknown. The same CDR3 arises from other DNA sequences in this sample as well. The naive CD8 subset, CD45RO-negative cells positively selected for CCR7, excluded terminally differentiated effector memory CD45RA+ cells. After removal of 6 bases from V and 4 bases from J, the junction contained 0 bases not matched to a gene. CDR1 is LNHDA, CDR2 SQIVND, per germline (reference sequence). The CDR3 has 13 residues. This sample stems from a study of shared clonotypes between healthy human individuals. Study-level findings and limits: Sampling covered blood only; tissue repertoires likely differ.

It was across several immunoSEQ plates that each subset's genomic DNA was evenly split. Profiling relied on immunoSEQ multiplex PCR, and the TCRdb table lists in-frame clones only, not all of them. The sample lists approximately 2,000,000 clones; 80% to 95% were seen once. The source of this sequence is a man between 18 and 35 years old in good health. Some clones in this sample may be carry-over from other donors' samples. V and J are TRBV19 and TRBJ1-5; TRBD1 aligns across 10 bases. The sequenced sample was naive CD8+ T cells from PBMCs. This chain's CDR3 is CASRDRGNQPQHF. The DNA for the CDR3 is TGTGCCAGTAGGGACAGGGGGAATCAGCCCCAGCATTTT.